The present T cell receptor (beta chain) was sequenced within a study of monozygotic twins with inflammatory bowel disease. Study findings and constraints: Researchers were unable to tell different T cell subtypes apart.

Collection of an approximately 2.6 ml blood sample took place per donor. The CDR3 has 14 residues. Germline V gene sequence: CDR1 SGHRS, CDR2 YFSETQ. Of note for this clonotype: The target antigen is unknown.

Every TCR library drew on about 4,000 ng of total RNA. Added by template switching were UMIs that each held a 6-nucleotide sample barcode. TCRdb re-called the 5' RACE reads; one entry per CDR3 protein, DNA not given. The sample table includes about 420,000 distinct CDR3 sequences. The chain couples TRBV5-1 to TRBJ1-3; TCRdb calls TRBD1, which cannot be checked without DNA. The clonotype was recovered from a human donor with ulcerative colitis or Crohn's disease, or a healthy co-twin of an affected twin (not recorded which). The sequenced sample was blood. Here the CDR3 reads CASSFGTARNTIYF.